The table lists the clone carrying this TCR beta chain with many counts. Germline CDR1 is DFQATT and CDR2 is SNEGSKA (reference sequence). CDR3 length: 14 residues. V was clipped by 2 bases and J by 7 bases; unmatched bases: 6. Unique molecular identifiers featured in how the TCRbeta library was prepared. TCRdb re-derived calls from the PCR reads in MiXCR, one entry per CDR3 protein. Of about 690,000 distinct CDR3 sequences listed, about 15% are singletons. These data belong to a study of T-cell reconstitution after alpha-beta-depleted transplantation in children. The chain uses TRBV20-1 and TRBJ1-4; 8 bases are shared with TRBD1. This TCR was recovered from a human donor who donated a stem cell graft to a child with acute myeloid leukemia. Sample: PBMCs from the stem cell graft donor, taken from the stem cell graft. This CDR3 reads CSARQGASGEKLFF. Here the CDR3 DNA reads TGCAGTGCTAGACAGGGGGCAAGCGGTGAAAAACTGTTTTTT.